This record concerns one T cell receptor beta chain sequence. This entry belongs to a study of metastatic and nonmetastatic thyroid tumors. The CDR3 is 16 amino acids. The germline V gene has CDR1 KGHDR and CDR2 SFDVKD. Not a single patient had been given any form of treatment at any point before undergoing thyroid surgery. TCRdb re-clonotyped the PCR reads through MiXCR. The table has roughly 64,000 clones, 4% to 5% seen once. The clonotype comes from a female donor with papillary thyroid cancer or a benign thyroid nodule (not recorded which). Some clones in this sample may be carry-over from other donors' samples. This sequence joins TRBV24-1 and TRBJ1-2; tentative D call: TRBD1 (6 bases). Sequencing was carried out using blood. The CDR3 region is CVTSDNRQVLGDGYTF. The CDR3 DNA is TGTGTCACTAGTGATAATAGACAGGTTCTTGGAGATGGCTACACCTTC.